This T cell receptor (beta chain) originates from a study of somatic mutations in cytotoxic T cells in rheumatoid arthritis. Worth noting for this clone: Its antigen is not identified.

Clones were sequenced by immunoSEQ multiplex PCR, and TCRdb holds only the in-frame ones, with some missing. Here the sample spans more than 20,000 clones, more than 80% being singletons. Findings and limits, study-wide: Only rheumatoid arthritis patients, not healthy controls, showed CD8+ clonality increasing with age.

The TCR was taken from an adult with rheumatoid arthritis. The sample consisted of CD8+ T cells sorted from blood.

In DNA, the CDR3 is TGTGCCAGCAGTCCCACAGCGGGGGGACAAGAGACCCAGTACTTC. Protein: CASSPTAGGQETQYF. The rearrangement uses TRBV6-1 and TRBJ2-5; 9 bases match TRBD2. Germline loops: CDR1 MNHNS, CDR2 SASEGT. The CDR3 runs 15 residues. Trimming took 5 bases from V and 2 from J; bases not matched to a gene: 6.